These 24 T cell receptor beta chains were sequenced from one sample in a study of T-cell memory formation after mild COVID-19. One entry per CDR3 protein, called by TCRdb with MiXCR from the 5' RACE reads. This sample has 240,000 or so distinct CDR3 sequences, with approximately 10% found just once. The sample consisted of PBMCs or a T cell subset sorted from them (not recorded which). These receptors were collected from a man aged 18 to 30 who had mild COVID-19 (a few samples of this study predate the infection). Cell type and time point are not known.

V and J are TRBV12-5 and TRBJ2-2, with TRBD2 as a possible D gene (6 bases). Germline CDR1 is LGHNT and CDR2 is FRNRAP. Between the trimmed V and J ends, which lost 3 bases and 2 bases, there was a span of 13 bases. This CDR3 region has 16 residues. The CDR3 is CASGFRGGDNTGELFF. Here the CDR3 DNA reads TGTGCTAGTGGTTTCCGTGGAGGGGATAACACCGGGGAGCTGTTTTTT.

V gene TRBV12-3 or TRBV12-4 combines with J gene TRBJ2-2; TRBD1 matches 9 bases. J was trimmed by 3 bases and V by 5 bases; bases with no gene match: 7. The CDR3 is 16 amino acids. The CDR3 nucleotides read TGTGCCAGCAGTCCCGCAGGGGACAGGGACACCGGGGAGCTGTTTTTT. It specifies CASSPAGDRDTGELFF.

Only a few counts were recorded for this clonotype. The V gene is TRBV5-1, the J gene TRBJ1-1; D uncertain. The V end lost 2 bases, the J end lost 4 bases, and 12 bases lay between the germline ends. The CDR3 covers 14 residues. Looked up from germline, CDR1 is SGHRS and CDR2 is YFSETQ. The CDR3 loop is CASSFWIEGTEAFF. CDR3 DNA: TGCGCCAGCAGCTTCTGGATTGAAGGCACTGAAGCTTTCTTT.

This chain joins TRBV15 and TRBJ2-5; D ambiguous. Germline V lookup: CDR1 LNHNV, CDR2 YYDKDF (reference sequence). Trimming cost V 5 bases and J 1 base, with 11 bases left between them. CDR3 length equals 14 residues. The CDR3 DNA follows: TGTGCCACCAGCGAAGGGCCTCCCCAAGAGACCCAGTACTTC. It is translated as CATSEGPPQETQYF.

The rearrangement links TRBV4-1 to TRBJ2-3; 7 nucleotides match TRBD1. In germline, CDR1 is MGHRA, CDR2 YSYEKL. This CDR3 comprises 16 residues. V was clipped by 0 bases and J by 2 bases; unmatched bases: 5. CDR3 in DNA: TGCGCCAGCAGCCAAGAGGGACAGCCTAACACAGATACGCAGTATTTT. Amino acid sequence: CASSQEGQPNTDTQYF.

In this sample, this clonotype turned up a few times. The J gene is TRBJ1-6, the V gene TRBV5-1, with 8 bases fitting TRBD1. J was trimmed by 12 bases and V by 5 bases; bases with no gene match: 4. Germline values: CDR1 SGHRS, CDR2 YFSETQ. The CDR3 consists of 12 residues. The CDR3 is CASSTGGGPLHF. The DNA for the CDR3 is TGCGCCAGCAGTACAGGGGGTGGACCCCTCCACTTT.

This clonotype was picked up a small number of times. A read error is likely, as this CDR3 ends without the conserved phenylalanine or tryptophan. The DNA is left out, because the CDR3 cannot be placed on it with certainty; the CDR3 is given as TCRdb lists it. The V and J genes are TRBV19 and TRBJ1-1. CDR1 is LNHDA and CDR2 is SQIVND in the germline V gene (reference sequence). The CDR3 is 8 amino acids long, termini counted. The CDR3 reads CASSLRSG.

This clonotype was found a few times. The V and J genes are TRBV7-3 and TRBJ2-3; D may be TRBD1 or TRBD2 (5 bases each). Trimming left V 5 bases short and J 2 bases short, with 20 bases between. Germline CDR1 SGHTA, CDR2 FQGTGA. This CDR3 is 17 amino acids long. The CDR3 loop is CASSQWGIGSLTDTQYF. The CDR3 coding sequence is TGTGCCAGCAGCCAATGGGGGATTGGCAGCCTCACAGATACGCAGTATTTT.

The genes are TRBV29-1 and TRBJ1-4; no firm D call. Germline CDR1 is SQVTM and CDR2 is ANQGSEA. CDR3 length equals 12 residues. Trimming shortened V by 7 bases and J by 10 bases, and 16 bases separated the two germline ends. CDR3 loop: CSAGVGGAKLFF. The DNA of the CDR3 is TGCAGCGCCGGGGTCGGAGGAGCAAAACTGTTTTTT. Supplemented by reference TRBV29-1 and TRBJ1-4, the full variable domain reads SAVISQKPSRDICQRGTSLTIQCQVDSQVTMMFWYRQQPGQSLTLIATANQGSEATYESGFVIDKFPISRPNLTFSTLTVSNMSPEDSSIYLCSAGVGGAKLFFGSGTQLSVL.

The chain uses TRBV5-1 and TRBJ1-1, with a tentative D call TRBD1 (6 bases). Trimming removed 4 bases at V and 4 bases at J, with 14 bases between. The CDR3 loop spans 14 amino acids. Germline V gene lookup returns CDR1 SGHRS and CDR2 YFSETQ. Here the CDR3 reads CASSREGGGTEAFF. The CDR3 DNA reads as TGCGCCAGCAGCCGAGAAGGGGGTGGCACTGAAGCTTTCTTT.

V is TRBV18 and J is TRBJ2-1; D is possibly TRBD1 or TRBD2 (5 bases each). V lost 0 bases, J lost 9 bases, and 15 bases lay in between. The CDR3 is 15 amino acids. The germline CDR1 and CDR2 sequences are KGHSH and LQKENI. CDR3 region: CASSPPRVQGLEQFF. DNA of the CDR3: TGTGCCAGCTCACCACCGCGGGTCCAGGGCCTTGAGCAGTTCTTC.

This clonotype was seen at least ten times. The genes are TRBV29-1 and TRBJ2-3; D not resolved. V dropped 7 bases and J dropped 3 bases, with 5 bases sitting between them. The CDR3 loop spans 10 amino acids. CDR1 and CDR2 (germline): SQVTM, ANQGSEA. CDR3 coding DNA: TGCAGCGCGATTACAGATACGCAGTATTTT. Its translation is CSAITDTQYF.

This clonotype appeared many times. The chain uses TRBV5-1 and TRBJ2-2, with D maybe TRBD2 (5 bases). Germline-derived CDR1 and CDR2 are SGHRS and YFSETQ. CDR3 size: 15 residues. The V end lost 1 base, the J end lost 6 bases, and 13 bases lay between the germline ends. CDR3 protein: CASSLPPTRAGELFF. The CDR3 DNA follows: TGCGCCAGCAGCTTGCCCCCAACTAGGGCCGGGGAGCTGTTTTTT.

This clonotype was seen more than once but under ten times. The chain uses TRBV20-1 and TRBJ2-1; a weak D match, TRBD2 (6 bases). The CDR3 contains 14 residues. Germline loops: CDR1 DFQATT, CDR2 SNEGSKA (reference sequence). Deletions cut 5 bases from V and 3 bases from J, with 14 bases between. CDR3 nucleotides: TGCAGTGCTGGGAAGGCCGGGGGCTACAATGAGCAGTTCTTC. Translating it yields CSAGKAGGYNEQFF.

This clonotype was found a few times. The rearrangement joins TRBV20-1 to TRBJ1-2; a weak D match, TRBD1 (5 bases). CDR3 size: 15 residues. Germline CDR1 is DFQATT and CDR2 is SNEGSKA (reference sequence). V was clipped by 6 bases and J by 3 bases, with 20 bases between them. CDR3 protein: CSAGGMAQGDYGYTF. The CDR3 bases are TGCAGTGCCGGTGGGATGGCCCAAGGGGACTATGGCTACACCTTC.

The chain joins TRBV7-3 to TRBJ1-2; D is unresolved. Between the trimmed V and J ends, which lost 2 bases and 0 bases, there was a span of 7 bases. Germline CDR1 is SGHTA and CDR2 is FQGTGA. CDR3 length equals 14 residues. CDR3 region: CASSLSPANYGYTF. CDR3 DNA: TGTGCCAGCAGCTTATCGCCAGCTAACTATGGCTACACCTTC.

This clonotype came up a few times. The chain links TRBV7-3 to TRBJ2-3; 7 nucleotides match TRBD1. Trimming removed 5 bases from V and 4 bases from J; junction bases left unmatched: 12. Germline CDR1 SGHTA, CDR2 FQGTGA. The CDR3 has 16 amino acids. The CDR3 protein is CASSVGSNRGSDTQYF. The DNA for the CDR3 is TGTGCCAGCAGCGTAGGGAGCAACAGGGGTTCAGATACGCAGTATTTT.

The rearrangement links TRBV11-2 to TRBJ2-5; D gene uncertain. The CDR3 covers 13 residues. The V end was cut by 0 bases, the J end by 6 bases, with 8 bases between. Germline CDR1 is SGHAT and CDR2 is FQNNGV. CDR3 sequence (DNA): TGTGCCAGCAGCTTAGAGGGAACGAAGACCCAGTACTTC. This codes for CASSLEGTKTQYF.

This clonotype has just a few counts. V is TRBV5-1 and J is TRBJ2-1; maybe TRBD2 (6 bases). CDR1 and CDR2 from the germline V gene are SGHRS and YFSETQ. V was cut by 0 bases and J by 10 bases, with 14 bases left in between. The CDR3 consists of 14 residues. The CDR3 sequence: CASSLVGGEGEQFF. DNA of the CDR3: TGCGCCAGCAGCTTGGTCGGGGGAGAGGGGGAGCAGTTCTTC.

The rearrangement joins TRBV20-1 to TRBJ1-5; 7 nucleotides align to TRBD1. J gave up 7 bases and V 3 bases, and 6 bases lay outside the gene matches. This CDR3 is built from 13 residues. CDR1 is DFQATT and CDR2 is SNEGSKA in the germline V gene (reference sequence). The CDR3 loop is CSASPGGQQPQHF. The CDR3 region has the DNA TGCAGTGCTAGTCCAGGGGGTCAGCAGCCCCAGCATTTT.

The table lists this clonotype with a few counts. The J gene is TRBJ2-1, the V gene TRBV11-2; 10 bases align to TRBD1. Trimming removed 6 bases from V and 9 bases from J; junction bases left unmatched: 8. CDR3 size: 14 residues. Germline V CDR1 and CDR2: SGHAT, FQNNGV. DNA of the CDR3: TGTGCCAGCAGTCCAGACAGGGGGCGGGGTGAGCAGTTCTTC. Translation: CASSPDRGRGEQFF. Filled out from reference TRBV11-2 and TRBJ2-1, the complete variable domain reads EAGVAQSPRYKIIEKRQSVAFWCNPISGHATLYWYQQILGQGPKLLIQFQNNGVVDDSQLPKDRFSAERLKGVDSTLKIQPAKLEDSAVYLCASSPDRGRGEQFFGPGTRLTVL.

In its sample, this clonotype was seen a few times. V is TRBV7-9 and J is TRBJ2-5; 7 bases agree with TRBD1. The CDR3 extends over 16 amino acids. The J segment lost 2 bases and the V segment lost 4 bases, leaving 10 bases of the junction unmatched. Germline V gene data show CDR1 as SEHNR and CDR2 as FQNEAQ (reference sequence). CDR3 amino acids: CASSSDPGTVQETQYF. CDR3 in DNA: TGTGCCAGCAGCTCAGACCCCGGGACAGTTCAAGAGACCCAGTACTTC.

This sequence joins TRBV29-1 and TRBJ2-7; possibly TRBD1 for D (7 bases). Deletions cut 3 bases from V and 7 bases from J, with 19 bases between. Looked up from germline, CDR1 is SQVTM and CDR2 is ANQGSEA. The CDR3 totals 14 residues. The CDR3 region is CSVDGGGEFWEQYF. The CDR3 DNA reads as TGCAGCGTTGACGGAGGGGGCGAGTTTTGGGAGCAGTACTTC.

This sequence joins TRBV2 and TRBJ1-5; tentatively, D is TRBD1 (5 bases). V was pared by 4 bases and J by 5 bases, with 12 bases between. The CDR3 covers 14 residues. Germline V gene data show CDR1 as SNHLY and CDR2 as FYNNEI. The CDR3 DNA reads TGTGCCAGCAGTGGCAGGGCCCGGGATCAGCCCCAGCATTTT. The encoded protein is CASSGRARDQPQHF.